This is a list of T cell receptor beta chains from one sample in a study of T cell repertoires in cytomegalovirus infection. Their antigens are not known. TCRdb reprocessed the reads with MiXCR, giving one entry per CDR3 protein. The sample carries roughly 730,000 distinct CDR3 sequences, roughly a third recorded once. This specimen consisted of cultured PBMCs, obtained from culture after CMV antigen stimulation. These receptors originate from a human donor in good health (CMV status not recorded). Some clones in this sample may be carry-over from other donors' samples. CDR3s include the opening cysteine and the closing phenylalanine or tryptophan. A D gene is named only where the DNA matches it firmly. Not all rows give a size; the values are once, few, many and, for expanded clones, a class.

D	V	J	size	CDR3	DNA
NA	TRBV7-2	TRBJ1-4	many	CASSLSATNEKLFF	TGTGCCAGCAGCCTCAGTGCAACTAATGAAAAACTGTTTTTT
NA	TRBV19	TRBJ2-1	NA	CATSEGIYNEQFF	TGTGCCACCTCAGAGGGAATCTACAATGAGCAGTTCTTC
TRBD2	TRBV7-9	TRBJ2-1	few	CASSLELARFSYNEQFF	TGTGCCAGCAGCTTAGAACTAGCGCGATTTTCCTACAATGAGCAGTTCTTC
NA	TRBV10-3	TRBJ2-1	NA	CAISESPGGYINEQFF	TGTGCCATCAGTGAGTCTCCAGGGGGGTATATTAATGAGCAGTTCTTC
TRBD2	TRBV10-3	TRBJ2-1	once	CAIDPGGTSGRTVKYNEQFF	TGTGCCATCGACCCAGGGGGGACTAGCGGGAGGACCGTGAAATACAATGAGCAGTTCTTC
TRBD2	TRBV18	TRBJ2-1	NA	CASSPGTSGRYNEQFF	TGTGCCAGCTCACCCGGGACTAGCGGGAGGTACAATGAGCAGTTCTTC
NA	TRBV6-6	TRBJ2-7	NA	CASSYGANNLPGEQYF	TGTGCCAGCAGTTACGGCGCAAACAACCTTCCTGGGGAGCAGTACTTC
TRBD1	TRBV20-1	TRBJ2-7	NA	CSARGRDREYEQYF	TGCAGTGCTAGAGGCCGGGACAGGGAATACGAGCAGTACTTC
NA	TRBV14	TRBJ2-7	NA	CASSQLSGGASEQYF	TGTGCCAGCAGCCAACTATCCGGGGGCGCTTCCGAGCAGTACTTC
TRBD2	TRBV4-1	TRBJ2-7	NA	CASSQEWTEGGYEQYF	TGCGCCAGCAGCCAAGAATGGACGGAGGGAGGGTACGAGCAGTACTTC
NA	TRBV15	TRBJ1-2	NA	CATSRGAGSYGYTF	TGTGCCACCAGCAGAGGGGCAGGGTCCTATGGCTACACCTTC
TRBD2	TRBV3-1	TRBJ2-1	NA	CASSQVAGGWGEFF	TGTGCCAGCAGCCAAGTCGCGGGGGGGTGGGGGGAGTTCTTC
TRBD1	TRBV6-2/TRBV6-3	TRBJ2-7	NA	CASRLGTGYLDEQYF	TGTGCCAGCAGACTTGGGACAGGATATCTCGACGAGCAGTACTTC
NA	TRBV30	TRBJ2-1	NA	CASLTGANEQFF	TGTGCCTCTTTAACGGGAGCAAATGAGCAGTTCTTC
NA	TRBV7-2	TRBJ1-4	many	CASSTGTVKEKLFF	TGTGCCAGCAGCACCGGGACCGTCAAGGAAAAACTGTTTTTT
TRBD1	TRBV6-2/TRBV6-3	TRBJ2-4	NA	CASSSDREDIQYF	TGTGCCAGCAGCTCGGACAGGGAGGACATTCAGTACTTC